This T cell receptor (beta chain) was obtained from a study of liver allograft versus peripheral blood T cells. As for the study in general: Transplanted-liver and recipient peripheral blood T cell receptor repertoires were compared. Regarding the study as a whole: The authors reported that T cell receptor repertoires inside liver allografts differed from those in peripheral blood.

One entry per CDR3 protein results from TCRdb running MiXCR on the reads. This table holds approximately 9,000 distinct CDR3 sequences, 18% found once. From germline, CDR1 is SGHRS and CDR2 YFSETQ. Trimming pared 0 bases from V and 3 bases from J, leaving 4 bases between. The CDR3 has 13 amino acids. Notes on this clonotype: Its target is not known.

This chain connects TRBV5-1 to TRBJ1-5; no clear D. The receptor's source is a human patient who had a liver transplant. Part of the T cells may come from the graft donor. The CDR3 coding sequence is TGCGCCAGCAGCTTGGACCTCAATCAGCCCCAGCATTTT. Translated, it gives CASSLDLNQPQHF.